Here is one TCR beta chain with its context. Its target is not known. The data are from a study of CD8+CD57+ T cells in acquired aplastic anemia. Turning to the study itself: DNA recovered from sorted CD4+ and CD8+ cells had a mean of 3.2 ug.

The patients chosen for sequencing had shown expansion of CD8+CD57+ cells (detected by flow cytometry). Blood came from patients not yet given any therapy. Genomic DNA served as template for TCR beta VDJ and CDR3 profiling. TCRdb reprocessed the reads via MiXCR and lists one record per CDR3 protein. The data show about 120,000 distinct CDR3 sequences, about 43% seen once. Study-wide points: Patients and controls turned out to have twenty-nine CD8+ CDR3 sequences in common. Patients and controls were not found to differ significantly in CD8+ Simpson's diversity.

Sequencing was carried out using sorted CD4+, CD8+, or CD8+CD57+ T cells (not recorded which) from PBMCs. This sequence was found in a human donor with aplastic anemia.

In DNA form, the CDR3 reads TGTGCCAGCAACCTGCAGGGTCCGCGGACAGATACGCAGTATTTT. Translating it yields CASNLQGPRTDTQYF. This chain links TRBV6-1 with TRBJ2-3, with D tentatively TRBD1 (5 bases). V lost 7 bases and J lost 3, with 17 bases in between. This CDR3 is 15 amino acids long. Germline CDR1 reads MNHNS; CDR2 reads SASEGT.